This TCR beta chain was documented in a study of vaccination and CD4 T cells after COVID-19. In the study overall: Stimuli were overlapping spike peptide pools of SARS-CoV-2 and three common cold coronaviruses (HCoV-NL63, HCoV-OC43, HCoV-229E).

Sequence data for DNA of cultured CD4+ T cells were generated by the Oncomine TCR Beta short-read assay. From the PCR reads, TCRdb called clonotypes with MiXCR, one entry per CDR3 protein. This table holds 15,000 or so distinct CDR3 sequences, about 29% found once. Comment on this clonotype: Its target is unknown.

CDR3 size: 15 residues. The V gene's germline CDR1 is SGHTA and CDR2 FQGNSA. The V end lost 0 bases, the J end lost 0 bases, and 9 bases lay between the germline ends. Findings and limits, study-wide: Convalescent patients studied were relatively few, and early post-infection timepoints were absent.

This sample's treatment: approximately nine-day PBMC culture with coronavirus spike peptide pools or control peptides (ViraFEST assay). Some 2 million PBMCs were grown per well alongside approximately 9.4 IU/ml IL-2 and around 9.6 ug/ml peptide pools. The chain recombines TRBV7-2 with TRBJ2-7, with D hard to call. This receptor was obtained from a human donor with COVID-19. Sequenced material: cultured CD4+ T cells from blood. DNA of the CDR3: TGTGCCAGCAGCTTAGCGGGGATTAGCTCCTACGAGCAGTACTTC. It translates to CASSLAGISSYEQYF.